This T cell receptor beta chain comes out of a study of identical twins. Unique molecular identifiers were in the cDNA, with template-switch universal primer binding. TCRdb analysed the 5' RACE reads with MiXCR anew, one entry per CDR3 protein. The table lists over 550,000 distinct CDR3 sequences, less than 9% of them singletons. This CDR3 has 14 residues. CDR1 and CDR2 from the germline V gene are SQVTM and ANQGSEA. V was pared by 1 base and J by 7 bases, with 3 bases of the junction left unmatched. To note about this clonotype: Its antigen remains unknown.

The study's findings and limits: The study drew conclusions from cross-sectional statistical analysis, not from following the same donors. Some out-of-frame alpha sequences were shared by twins, and these showed excess low generation probability. Excess sharing between twins was weaker in beta out-of-frame sequences.

The sample also formed part of further work on yellow fever vaccine responses in identical twins.

The chain links TRBV29-1 to TRBJ2-1; 11 nucleotides line up with TRBD2. The sample was PBMCs. The receptor's source is a woman aged 18 to 35 in good health. CDR3 in amino acids: CSVEGSGGANEQFF. CDR3 nucleotides: TGCAGCGTTGAAGGTAGCGGGGGGGCGAATGAGCAGTTCTTC.